This TCR beta chain was captured in a study of cytomegalovirus exposure and HLA in healthy donors. Notes on the study in general: HLA restriction was apparent for most CMV-associated TCR beta chains in a later analysis. Investigators reported 150 to 200 TCR beta chains as tied to cytomegalovirus.

Germline V gene sequence: CDR1 WNHNN, CDR2 SYGVQD (reference sequence). V shed 3 bases and J shed 2 bases, with 13 bases lying between them. This CDR3 has 15 amino acids. Donors were nominally healthy when sampled, though unrecorded immune exposures were likely. The PCR made use of 60 Vbeta and 13 Jbeta primers. The method was immunoSEQ multiplex PCR; TCRdb's version includes in-frame clones alone and lacks a portion of them. The top ten clones hold about 1.4% of a sample with under 200,000 clones, 82% of them seen once. To note about this clone: Its antigen is not identified. Other DNA sequences within the sample encode an identical CDR3.

The receptor comes from a girl aged 10 to 17 in good health and CMV-seropositive. Specimen: PBMCs. The V call is TRBV10-1, the J call TRBJ2-5, with a possible D match to TRBD2 (7 bases). The CDR3 loop reads CASSDSGGPQETQYF. CDR3 in DNA: TGCGCCAGCAGTGATTCGGGGGGCCCTCAAGAGACCCAGTACTTC.